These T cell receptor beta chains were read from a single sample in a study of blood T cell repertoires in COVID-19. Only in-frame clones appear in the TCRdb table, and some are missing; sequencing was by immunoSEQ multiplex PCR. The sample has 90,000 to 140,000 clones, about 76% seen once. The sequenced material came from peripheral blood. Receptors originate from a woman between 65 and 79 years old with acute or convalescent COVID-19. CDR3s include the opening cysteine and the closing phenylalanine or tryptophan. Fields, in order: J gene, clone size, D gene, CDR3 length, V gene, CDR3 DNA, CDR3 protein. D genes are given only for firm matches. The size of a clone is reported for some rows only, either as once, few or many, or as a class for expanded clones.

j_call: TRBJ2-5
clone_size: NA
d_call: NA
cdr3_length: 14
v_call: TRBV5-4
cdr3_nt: TGTGCCAGCAGCCGGGGAACGGAACAAGAGACCCAGTACTTC
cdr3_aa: CASSRGTEQETQYF

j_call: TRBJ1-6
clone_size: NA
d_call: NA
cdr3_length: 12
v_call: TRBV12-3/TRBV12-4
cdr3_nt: TGTGCCAGCAGCCTTCTTAATTCACCCCTCCACTTT
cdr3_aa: CASSLLNSPLHF

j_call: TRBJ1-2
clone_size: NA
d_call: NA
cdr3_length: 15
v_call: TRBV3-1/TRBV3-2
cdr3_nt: TGTGCCAGCAGCCACGGGGCCGGGAGCCCCTATGGCTACACCTTC
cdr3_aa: CASSHGAGSPYGYTF

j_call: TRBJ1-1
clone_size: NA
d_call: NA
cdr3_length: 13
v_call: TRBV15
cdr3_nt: TGTGCCACCAGCTTAGAGAGGAACACTGAAGCTTTCTTT
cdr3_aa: CATSLERNTEAFF

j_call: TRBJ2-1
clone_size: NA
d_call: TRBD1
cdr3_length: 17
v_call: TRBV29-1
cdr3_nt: TGCAGCGTTGAGGGTACCCGGGACAGGGGGCTTGTTAATGAGCAGTTCTTC
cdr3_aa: CSVEGTRDRGLVNEQFF

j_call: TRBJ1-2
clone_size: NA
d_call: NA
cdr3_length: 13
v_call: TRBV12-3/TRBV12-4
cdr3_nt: TGTGCCAGCAGTTTATCCCGGGAGGGCGGCTACACCTTC
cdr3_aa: CASSLSREGGYTF

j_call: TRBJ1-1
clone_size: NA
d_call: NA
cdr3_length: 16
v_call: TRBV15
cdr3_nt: TGTGCCACCAGCAGAGGGGGCCTCCAGATGAACACTGAAGCTTTCTTT
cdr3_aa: CATSRGGLQMNTEAFF

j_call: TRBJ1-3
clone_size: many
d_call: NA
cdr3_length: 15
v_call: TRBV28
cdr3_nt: TGTGCCAGCAGTTTGACCGGCCGGGTTGGAAACACCATATATTTT
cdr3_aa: CASSLTGRVGNTIYF

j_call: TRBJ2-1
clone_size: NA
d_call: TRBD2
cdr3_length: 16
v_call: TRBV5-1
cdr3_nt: TGCGCCAGCAGCTTCGGACTAGCGGGGGGCATCTATGAGCAGTTCTTC
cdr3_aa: CASSFGLAGGIYEQFF

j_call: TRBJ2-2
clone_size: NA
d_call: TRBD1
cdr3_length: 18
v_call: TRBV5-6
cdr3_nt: TGTGCCAGCAGCTTGGTGTCGGGGACAGGGGGGAGAACCGGGGAGCTGTTTTTT
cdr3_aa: CASSLVSGTGGRTGELFF

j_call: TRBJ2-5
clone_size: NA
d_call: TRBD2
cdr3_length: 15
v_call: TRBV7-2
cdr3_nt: TGTGCCAGCAGCCCGGGGACTAGCAGGAAAGAGACCCAGTACTTC
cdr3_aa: CASSPGTSRKETQYF

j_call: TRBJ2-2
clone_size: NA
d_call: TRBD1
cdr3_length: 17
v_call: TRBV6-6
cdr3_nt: TGTGCCAGCAGTCAGGGGGGAACAGGGGGCCGGACCGGGGAGCTGTTTTTT
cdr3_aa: CASSQGGTGGRTGELFF

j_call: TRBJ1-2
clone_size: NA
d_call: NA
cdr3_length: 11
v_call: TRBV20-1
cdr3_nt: TGCAGTGCTAACCCACAGGGATCTTGGTCCTTC
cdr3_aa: CSANPQGSWSF

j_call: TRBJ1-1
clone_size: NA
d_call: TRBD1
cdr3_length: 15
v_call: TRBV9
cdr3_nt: TGTGCCAGCACACTGTTTACAGGGGGGGGGACTGAAGCTTTCTTT
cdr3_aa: CASTLFTGGGTEAFF

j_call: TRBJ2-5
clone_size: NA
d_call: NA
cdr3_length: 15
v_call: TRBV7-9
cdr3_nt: TGTGCCAGCAGCCACAGGAGGGGGCGGGAAGAGACCCAGTACTTC
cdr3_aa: CASSHRRGREETQYF

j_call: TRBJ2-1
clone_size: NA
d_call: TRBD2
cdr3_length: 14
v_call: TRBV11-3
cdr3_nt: TGTGCCAGCAGCTTGAACGGGGGGTACAATGAGCAGTTCTTC
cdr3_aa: CASSLNGGYNEQFF

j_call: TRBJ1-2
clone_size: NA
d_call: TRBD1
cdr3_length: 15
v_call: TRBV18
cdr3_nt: TGTGCCAGCTCACCCTCGGGACAGGGTGGATCTGGCTACACCTTC
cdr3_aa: CASSPSGQGGSGYTF

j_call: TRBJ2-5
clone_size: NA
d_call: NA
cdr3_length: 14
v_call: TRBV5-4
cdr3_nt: TGTGCCAGCAGCTCAAAACAGGGTCAAGAGACCCAGTACTTC
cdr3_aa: CASSSKQGQETQYF

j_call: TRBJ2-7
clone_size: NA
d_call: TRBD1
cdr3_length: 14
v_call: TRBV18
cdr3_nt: TGTGCCAGCTCGCCCCGCCAGGGGGACAACGAGCAGTACTTC
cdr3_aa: CASSPRQGDNEQYF

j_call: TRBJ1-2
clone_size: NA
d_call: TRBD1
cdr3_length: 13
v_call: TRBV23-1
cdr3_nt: TGCGCCAGCAGACCCGACAGGGCGGTTGGCTACACCTTC
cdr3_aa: CASRPDRAVGYTF

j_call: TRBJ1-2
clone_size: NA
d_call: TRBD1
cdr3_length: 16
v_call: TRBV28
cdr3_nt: TGTGCCAGCAGTTACGGGACAGGGGTAAATCGGGGTGGCTACACCTTC
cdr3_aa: CASSYGTGVNRGGYTF

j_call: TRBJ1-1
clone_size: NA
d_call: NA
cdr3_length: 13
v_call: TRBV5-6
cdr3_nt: TGTGCCAGCAGCTTGACAGAGAACACTGAAGCTTTCTTT
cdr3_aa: CASSLTENTEAFF

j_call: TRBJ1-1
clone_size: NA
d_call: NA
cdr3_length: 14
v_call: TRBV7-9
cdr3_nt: TGTGCCAGCAACACCCCCGGGGAGGACACTGAAGCTTTCTTT
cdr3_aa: CASNTPGEDTEAFF

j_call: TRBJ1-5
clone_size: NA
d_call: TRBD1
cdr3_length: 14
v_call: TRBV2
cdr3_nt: TGTGCCAGCAGGGGGGGGACAGGACACCAGCCCCAGCATTTT
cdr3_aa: CASRGGTGHQPQHF

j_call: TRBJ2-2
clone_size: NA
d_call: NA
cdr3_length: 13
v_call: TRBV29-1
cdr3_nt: TGCAGCGTTGACGCAGCGAACACCGGGGAGCTGTTTTTT
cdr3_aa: CSVDAANTGELFF

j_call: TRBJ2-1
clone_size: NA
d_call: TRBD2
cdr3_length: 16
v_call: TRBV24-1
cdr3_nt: TGTGCCACCAGTGATTATGGCGGGGGCTCCTACAATGAGCAGTTCTTC
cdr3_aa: CATSDYGGGSYNEQFF

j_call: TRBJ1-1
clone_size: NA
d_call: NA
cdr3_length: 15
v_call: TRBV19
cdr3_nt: TGTGCCAGCCGGGACAACGGATATCTGAACACTGAAGCTTTCTTT
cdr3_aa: CASRDNGYLNTEAFF

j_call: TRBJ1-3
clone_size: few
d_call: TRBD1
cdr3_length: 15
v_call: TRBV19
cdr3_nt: TGTGCCAGTAGTTCCGAGGACAGGGGGCTAAACACCATATATTTT
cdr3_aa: CASSSEDRGLNTIYF

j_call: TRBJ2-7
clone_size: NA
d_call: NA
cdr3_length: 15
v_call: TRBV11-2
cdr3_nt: TGTGCCAGCAGCTTAGCACCCGACAGGATCTACGAGCAGTACTTC
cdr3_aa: CASSLAPDRIYEQYF

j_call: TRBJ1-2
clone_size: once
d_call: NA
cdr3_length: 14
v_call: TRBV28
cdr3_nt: TGTGCCAGCAGCCTCCGGCGGGAGTCATATGGCTACACCTTC
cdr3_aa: CASSLRRESYGYTF

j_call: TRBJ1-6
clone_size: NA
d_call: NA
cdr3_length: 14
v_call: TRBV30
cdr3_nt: TGTGCCTGGAGGCGGGACCGGGGGAATTCACCCCTCCACTTT
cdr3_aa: CAWRRDRGNSPLHF

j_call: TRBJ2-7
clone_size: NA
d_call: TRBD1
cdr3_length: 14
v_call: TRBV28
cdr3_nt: TGTGCCGTAGGAGGGACAGGGACCGTCTACGAGCAGTACTTC
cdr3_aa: CAVGGTGTVYEQYF

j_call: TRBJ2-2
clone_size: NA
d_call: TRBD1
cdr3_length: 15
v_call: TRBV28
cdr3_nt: TGTGCCAGCATTAGTCGACAGGGCTACACCGGGGAGCTGTTTTTT
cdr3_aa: CASISRQGYTGELFF

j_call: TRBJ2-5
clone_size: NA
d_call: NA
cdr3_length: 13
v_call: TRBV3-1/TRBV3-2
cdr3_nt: TGTGCCAGCAGCCCCCTCCTAGGAGAGACCCAGTACTTC
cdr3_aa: CASSPLLGETQYF

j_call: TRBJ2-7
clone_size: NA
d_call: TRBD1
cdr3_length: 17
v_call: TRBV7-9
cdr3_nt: TGTGCCAGCAGCCCCCCCCCGCAGGGGGCCAGCTCCTACGAGCAGTACTTC
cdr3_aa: CASSPPPQGASSYEQYF

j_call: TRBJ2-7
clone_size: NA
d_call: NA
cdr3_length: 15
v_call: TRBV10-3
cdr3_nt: TGTGCCATCAGTGAGTCTAAAGGGGCCCCCTACGAGCAGTACTTC
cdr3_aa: CAISESKGAPYEQYF

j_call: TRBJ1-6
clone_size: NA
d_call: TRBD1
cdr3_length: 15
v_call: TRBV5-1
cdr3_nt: TGCGCCAGCAGCCCTCAGGGGGCTGGTAATTCACCCCTCCACTTT
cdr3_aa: CASSPQGAGNSPLHF

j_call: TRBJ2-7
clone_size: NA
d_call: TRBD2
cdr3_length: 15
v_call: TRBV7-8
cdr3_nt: TGTGCCAGCAGCTTAGGCGCGGGGGGGCTCTACGAGCAGTACTTC
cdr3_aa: CASSLGAGGLYEQYF

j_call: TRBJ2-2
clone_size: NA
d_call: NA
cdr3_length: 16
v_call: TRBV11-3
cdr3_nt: TGTGCCAGCAGCACGGGACTTCCCGCGAACACCGGGGAGCTGTTTTTT
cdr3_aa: CASSTGLPANTGELFF

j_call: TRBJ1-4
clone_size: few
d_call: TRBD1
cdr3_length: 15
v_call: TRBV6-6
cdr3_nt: TGTGCCGTCCCCGGGACAGGGGCGACTAATGAAAAACTGTTTTTT
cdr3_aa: CAVPGTGATNEKLFF

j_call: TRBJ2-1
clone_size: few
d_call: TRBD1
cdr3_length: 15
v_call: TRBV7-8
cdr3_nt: TGTGCCAGCAGCCCGGGACAGGTGGGCTACAATGAGCAGTTCTTC
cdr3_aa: CASSPGQVGYNEQFF

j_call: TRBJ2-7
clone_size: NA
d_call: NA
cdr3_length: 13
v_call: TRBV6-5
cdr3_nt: TGTGCCAGCAATACTCTGGGGCGGACGGAGCAGTACTTC
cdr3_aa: CASNTLGRTEQYF

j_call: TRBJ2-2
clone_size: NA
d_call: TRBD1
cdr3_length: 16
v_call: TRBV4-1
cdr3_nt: TGCGCCAGCAGCCAAGGGGACAGAGGGAACACCGGGGAGCTGTTTTTT
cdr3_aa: CASSQGDRGNTGELFF

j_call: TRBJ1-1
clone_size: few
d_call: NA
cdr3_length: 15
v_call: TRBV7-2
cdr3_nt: TGTGCCAGCAGCTCACTAGACAGGTTGGGTACTGAAGCTTTCTTT
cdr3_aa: CASSSLDRLGTEAFF

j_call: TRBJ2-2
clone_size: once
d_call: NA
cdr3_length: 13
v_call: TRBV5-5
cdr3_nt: TGTGCCAGCAGCCCCGGGTACGCCGGGGAGCTGTTTTTT
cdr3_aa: CASSPGYAGELFF

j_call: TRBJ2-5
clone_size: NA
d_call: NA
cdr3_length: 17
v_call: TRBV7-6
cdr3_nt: TGTGCCAGCAGCCCATCCCCGCGGCCGGAATGGGAAGAGACCCAGTACTTC
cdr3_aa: CASSPSPRPEWEETQYF

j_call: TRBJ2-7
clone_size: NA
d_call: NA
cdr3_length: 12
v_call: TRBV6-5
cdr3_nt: TGTGCCAGCAGTTCCCTCGGGGACGAGCAGTACTTC
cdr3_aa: CASSSLGDEQYF

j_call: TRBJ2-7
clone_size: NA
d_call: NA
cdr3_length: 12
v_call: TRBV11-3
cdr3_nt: TGTGCCAGCAGCCATCAGGGTTCCGAGCAGTACTTC
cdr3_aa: CASSHQGSEQYF

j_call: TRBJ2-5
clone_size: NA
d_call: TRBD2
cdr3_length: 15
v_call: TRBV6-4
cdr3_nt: TGTGCCAGCAGTGAGTCGGCGGGGGGGCCGGAGACCCAGTACTTC
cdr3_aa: CASSESAGGPETQYF

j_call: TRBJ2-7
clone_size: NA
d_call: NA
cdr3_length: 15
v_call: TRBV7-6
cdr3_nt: TGTGCCAGCAGCCTGAGGGCCGGCCCTACCTACGAGCAGTACTTC
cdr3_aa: CASSLRAGPTYEQYF

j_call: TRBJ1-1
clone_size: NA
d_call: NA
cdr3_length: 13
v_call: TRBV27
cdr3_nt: TGTGCCAGCAGTCTGGGGCCCAACACTGAAGCTTTCTTT
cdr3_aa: CASSLGPNTEAFF